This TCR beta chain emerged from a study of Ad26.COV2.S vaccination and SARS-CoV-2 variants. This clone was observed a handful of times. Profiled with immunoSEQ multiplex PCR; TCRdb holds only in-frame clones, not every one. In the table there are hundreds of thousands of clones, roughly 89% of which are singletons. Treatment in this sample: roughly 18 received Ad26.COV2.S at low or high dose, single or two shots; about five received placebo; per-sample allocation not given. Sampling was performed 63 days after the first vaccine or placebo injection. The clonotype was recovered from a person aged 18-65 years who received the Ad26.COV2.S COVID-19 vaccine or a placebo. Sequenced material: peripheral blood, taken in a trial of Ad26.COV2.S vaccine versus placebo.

The CDR3 spells CASSLHRDNNEQYF. DNA for the CDR3: TGTGCCAGCAGCTTACACAGGGATAATAACGAGCAGTACTTC. The V call is TRBV7-9, the J call TRBJ2-7; D is perhaps TRBD1 (6 bases). Per the germline V gene, CDR1 is SEHNR and CDR2 is FQNEAQ (reference sequence). The CDR3 runs 14 residues. Trimming took 2 bases from V and 5 from J, leaving 13 bases between them.